These 13 T cell receptor beta chains were all obtained from the same sample, sequenced in a study of a mutant IDH1 vaccine in newly diagnosed glioma. Time point in this sample: week 11, during vaccination. It was 300 ug of mutant IDH1 20-mer peptide that made up each vaccine dose, given with topical imiquimod. These TCRs' antigens remain unknown. The repertoire was sequenced with immunoSEQ multiplex PCR; TCRdb's copy has only in-frame clones and lacks some. The sample shows fewer than 150,000 clones, 90% of them seen only once. The sequencing used PBMCs, collected from a glioma patient whose treatment included an IDH1 peptide vaccine. The source is a woman aged 45 to 65 with glioma.

The chain carries TRBV28 and TRBJ1-4, with TRBD1 identical over 7 bases. The CDR3 totals 15 residues. J gave up 3 bases and V 5 bases, and 6 bases lay outside the gene matches. Looked up from germline, CDR1 is MDHEN and CDR2 is SYDVKM. The CDR3: CASSPEGAANEKLFF. The CDR3 region has the DNA TGTGCCAGCAGTCCCGAGGGGGCGGCTAATGAAAAACTGTTTTTT.

J is TRBJ2-7 and V is TRBV7-9; TRBD1 matches 8 bases. CDR1 SEHNR and CDR2 FQNEAQ come from the germline V gene (reference sequence). The CDR3 contains 14 residues. The ends lost 4 bases at V and 3 bases at J; junction bases unmatched: 5. CDR3 loop: CASSSRQGNYEQYF. CDR3 coding DNA: TGTGCCAGCAGCTCCCGACAGGGGAACTACGAGCAGTACTTC.

This chain links TRBV11-2 with TRBJ2-1, with TRBD2 matching over 8 bases. This CDR3 is built from 14 residues. Germline values: CDR1 SGHAT, CDR2 FQNNGV. Losses at the gene ends were 3 bases for V and 8 bases for J; bases not matched to a gene: 6. The CDR3: CASSFWTSPDEQFF. In DNA form, the CDR3 reads TGTGCCAGCAGCTTTTGGACTAGCCCCGATGAGCAGTTCTTC.

This rearrangement joins TRBV10-3 to TRBJ1-5; D is undetermined. CDR1 is ENHRY, CDR2 SYGVKD, per germline. The CDR3 consists of 13 residues. V shed 6 bases and J shed 10 bases, with 16 bases lying between them. CDR3 DNA: TGTGCCATCAGGGGAGAGGTCCAATCCCCCCAGCATTTT. Amino acids: CAIRGEVQSPQHF.

CDR3 loop: CASSLPSSGGYTF. In DNA form, the CDR3 reads TGTGCCAGCAGTTTACCGTCTTCAGGAGGCTACACCTTC. J is TRBJ1-2 and V is TRBV28; D ambiguous. This CDR3 has 13 amino acids. The germline V gene has CDR1 MDHEN and CDR2 SYDVKM. The V gene lost 2 bases and the J gene lost 8 bases, with 12 bases spanning the gap.

The gene calls are TRBV7-6 and TRBJ1-5, with D unresolved. Trimming removed 5 bases at V and 1 base at J, with 12 bases between. This CDR3 is built from 15 residues. Germline V gene lookup returns CDR1 SGHVS and CDR2 FNYEAQ. CDR3 region: CASSLYGGSNQPQHF. Here the CDR3 DNA reads TGTGCCAGCAGCCTCTACGGTGGGAGCAATCAGCCCCAGCATTTT.

The chain carries TRBV28 and TRBJ1-4; D is uncertain. V lost 4 bases and J lost 3, with 15 bases in between. Germline assignment: CDR1 MDHEN and CDR2 SYDVKM. The CDR3 spans 16 residues. The chain's CDR3 is CASSSHPGSANEKLFF. For the CDR3, the DNA is TGTGCCAGCAGTTCTCATCCGGGTTCAGCTAATGAAAAACTGTTTTTT.

This chain connects TRBV5-5 to TRBJ2-7; D might be TRBD1 (6 bases). This CDR3 spans 15 amino acids. V was clipped by 2 bases and J by 3 bases, with 15 bases between them. Germline-derived CDR1 and CDR2 are SGHKS and YYEKEE (reference sequence). Written as DNA, the CDR3 is TGTGCCAGCAGCTTCGAGGCTACAGGGTACTACGAGCAGTACTTC. It codes for CASSFEATGYYEQYF. Drawing the rest from reference TRBV5-5 and TRBJ2-7, the complete variable domain is DAGVTQSPTHLIKTRGQQVTLRCSPISGHKSVSWYQQVLGQGPQFIFQYYEKEERGRGNFPDRFSARQFPNYSSELNVNALLLGDSALYLCASSFEATGYYEQYFGPGTRLTVT.

This chain uses TRBV19 with TRBJ2-5; a possible D gene is TRBD1 (6 bases). The V and J ends lost 2 bases and 1 base respectively, with 23 bases between them. There are 19 residues in the CDR3. Germline lookup yields CDR1 LNHDA and CDR2 SQIVND (reference sequence). This CDR3 reads CASSIKVPSRDTSQETQYF. In DNA form, the CDR3 reads TGTGCCAGTAGTATAAAAGTTCCAAGCAGGGACACCAGCCAAGAGACCCAGTACTTC.

The chain couples TRBV29-1 to TRBJ2-3; D is unclear. In germline, CDR1 is SQVTM, CDR2 ANQGSEA. This CDR3 region has 12 residues. The ends were cut back, 5 bases at V and 4 bases at J, with 10 bases in the middle. CDR3 nucleotides: TGCAGCGTTATAGCAAGCGCAGATACGCAGTATTTT. It encodes CSVIASADTQYF.

This rearrangement joins TRBV10-3 to TRBJ2-7; maybe TRBD1 (5 bases). The germline V gene has CDR1 ENHRY and CDR2 SYGVKD. CDR3 size: 12 residues. The ends were cut back, 10 bases at V and 4 bases at J, with 14 bases in the middle. The CDR3 DNA reads as TGTGCCACCCTGACAGAGCGATACGAGCAGTACTTC. Translating gives CATLTERYEQYF.

This sequence joins TRBV10-3 and TRBJ1-5, with TRBD1 identical over 7 bases. Germline CDR1 is ENHRY and CDR2 is SYGVKD. The junction had 3 bases not matched to a gene; V was cut back by 4 bases and J by 0 bases. This CDR3 has 15 residues. CDR3 sequence (DNA): TGTGCCATCAGTGGGACAGGATATAGCAATCAGCCCCAGCATTTT. This encodes CAISGTGYSNQPQHF.

This chain uses TRBV28 with TRBJ1-5; no reliable D call. CDR3 size: 16 residues. Trimming cost V 2 bases and J 1 base, with 12 bases left between them. Germline V gene sequence: CDR1 MDHEN, CDR2 SYDVKM. The CDR3 DNA follows: TGTGCCAGCAGTTTAAGAGGGCAGGCCAGCAATCAGCCCCAGCATTTT. Protein: CASSLRGQASNQPQHF.